A selection of T cell receptor beta chains follows, all from one sample in a study of identifying expanded T cells in peripheral blood. TCRdb's table, derived via immunoSEQ multiplex PCR, lists solely in-frame clones and lacks some. The sample has about 91,000 clones, approximately 88% seen once. Source material: blood. All receptors derive from a person aged 18 to 75 in good health. The CDR3 runs from the conserved cysteine through the conserved F or W. The D gene is left open where the match is weak. Clone size is stated in some rows and not others, as once, few, many or a class when expanded.

J	D	size	V	CDR3	DNA
TRBJ2-7	-	-	TRBV9	CASSAGISDYEQYF	TGTGCCAGCAGCGCAGGGATTTCGGACTACGAGCAGTACTTC
TRBJ2-2	TRBD2	-	TRBV28	CASRAPGLAGAFGGELFF	TGTGCCAGCAGGGCCCCGGGACTAGCGGGAGCTTTTGGCGGGGAGCTGTTTTTT
TRBJ1-1	TRBD1	-	TRBV7-2	CASSLIMGRGRRTEAFF	TGTGCCAGCAGCTTGATTATGGGCAGGGGGCGCAGGACTGAAGCTTTCTTT
TRBJ1-6	-	-	TRBV2	CASSGFGGRHNSPLHF	TGTGCCAGCAGTGGGTTTGGGGGTAGGCATAATTCACCCCTCCACTTT
TRBJ1-1	-	-	TRBV18	CASSPGPPGATEAFF	TGTGCCAGCTCTCCTGGGCCCCCTGGTGCCACTGAAGCTTTCTTT
TRBJ2-1	TRBD2	-	TRBV4-2	CASSQEAGGYNEQFF	TGTGCCAGCAGCCAAGAAGCGGGAGGGTACAATGAGCAGTTCTTC
TRBJ1-2	-	-	TRBV27	CASSWRQSSGYTF	TGTGCCAGCAGTTGGCGACAGAGCAGTGGCTACACCTTC
TRBJ2-7	-	-	TRBV13	CASSLRGLYEQYF	TGTGCCAGCAGCTTACGTGGCTTGTACGAGCAGTACTTC
TRBJ2-7	-	-	TRBV10-3	CAISAGLYEQYF	TGTGCCATCAGCGCGGGGTTATACGAGCAGTACTTC
TRBJ2-7	-	-	TRBV7-6	CASSRGASYEQYF	TGTGCCAGCAGCCGAGGGGCCTCCTACGAGCAGTACTTC
TRBJ1-2	-	-	TRBV5-6	CASSLEGGYTF	TGTGCCAGCAGCTTGGAGGGTGGCTACACCTTC
TRBJ2-1	-	-	TRBV7-8	CASSLGMNYNEQFF	TGTGCCAGCAGCTTAGGAATGAACTACAATGAGCAGTTCTTC
TRBJ2-7	-	-	TRBV7-3	CASSLEGGAPYEQYF	TGTGCCAGCAGCTTAGAGGGGGGGGCCCCCTACGAGCAGTACTTC
TRBJ1-4	-	-	TRBV15	CATSREWGATNEKLFF	TGTGCCACCAGCAGAGAATGGGGAGCAACTAATGAAAAACTGTTTTTT
TRBJ2-7	-	-	TRBV6-1	CASSDHIDASYEQYF	TGTGCCAGCAGTGATCACATCGATGCGAGCTACGAGCAGTACTTC
TRBJ1-6	-	-	TRBV6-1	CASSEASSPLHF	TGTGCCAGCAGTGAAGCCAGTTCACCCCTCCACTTT
TRBJ1-6	-	-	TRBV5-4	CASSSGEPYNSPLHF	TGTGCCAGCAGCTCCGGCGAGCCCTATAATTCACCCCTCCACTTT
TRBJ2-3	-	-	TRBV7-7	CASSRKPSSTDTQYF	TGTGCCAGCAGCCGAAAACCTTCTAGCACAGATACGCAGTATTTT
TRBJ2-2	TRBD1	-	TRBV4-1	CASSLTGTVNTGELFF	TGCGCCAGCAGCCTAACCGGGACAGTTAACACCGGGGAGCTGTTTTTT
TRBJ1-4	TRBD1	-	TRBV5-6	CASSDGTGVFEKLFF	TGTGCCAGCAGCGACGGGACAGGGGTATTTGAAAAACTGTTTTTT
TRBJ1-2	-	-	TRBV21-1	CARDSYGYTF	TGTGCCCGGGACAGCTATGGCTACACCTTC
TRBJ2-3	TRBD2	-	TRBV7-3	CASSSAGATDTQYF	TGTGCCAGCAGCTCAGCGGGAGCCACAGATACGCAGTATTTT
TRBJ2-1	-	-	TRBV6-6	CASSYGRDNEQFF	TGTGCCAGCAGTTATGGAAGGGACAATGAGCAGTTCTTC
TRBJ2-1	TRBD2	-	TRBV6-4	CASSDRTSGSNEQFF	TGTGCCAGCAGTGACAGGACTAGCGGGAGCAATGAGCAGTTCTTC
TRBJ2-5	-	-	TRBV9	CASSVSGQETQYF	TGTGCCAGCAGCGTCTCGGGACAAGAGACCCAGTACTTC
TRBJ2-1	-	-	TRBV5-1	CASSLDSDEQFF	TGCGCCAGCAGCTTGGATAGTGATGAGCAGTTCTTC
TRBJ2-1	TRBD1	-	TRBV7-9	CASSWTGKNNEQFF	TGTGCCAGCAGCTGGACAGGGAAAAACAATGAGCAGTTCTTC
TRBJ2-1	-	few	TRBV6-4	CASSPSGTNEQFF	TGTGCCAGCTCCCCTTCGGGGACTAATGAGCAGTTCTTC
TRBJ2-7	TRBD2	-	TRBV6-1	CASSERLADSYEQYF	TGTGCCAGCAGTGAACGACTAGCAGACTCCTACGAGCAGTACTTC
TRBJ2-7	-	-	TRBV7-9	CASSLQGRPQEQYF	TGTGCCAGCAGCTTACAGGGCCGCCCCCAGGAGCAGTACTTC
TRBJ1-2	-	-	TRBV6-5	CASSYSTGGGVYGYTF	TGTGCCAGCAGTTACTCGACGGGGGGCGGGGTCTATGGCTACACCTTC
TRBJ2-1	-	few	TRBV21-1	CASSTISKDGQNSYNEQFF	TGTGCCAGCAGCACCATCTCCAAGGACGGGCAAAACTCCTACAATGAGCAGTTCTTC
TRBJ2-2	TRBD2	-	TRBV5-4	CASSLGLAGGTNPGELFF	TGTGCCAGCAGCTTGGGACTAGCGGGGGGCACAAACCCCGGGGAGCTGTTTTTT
TRBJ2-7	TRBD1	few	TRBV4-3	CASSQEWGTGGYEQYF	TGCGCCAGCAGCCAAGAATGGGGGACAGGGGGCTACGAGCAGTACTTC
TRBJ2-5	-	few	TRBV30	CAWSLKREFQETQYF	TGTGCCTGGAGTTTAAAACGGGAGTTCCAAGAGACCCAGTACTTC
TRBJ2-2	-	-	TRBV10-3	CAMKGSRELFF	TGTGCCATGAAGGGGTCCCGGGAGCTGTTTTTT
TRBJ1-2	-	-	TRBV5-1	CASSHTTDPRGGYTF	TGCGCCAGCAGCCATACAACGGACCCCCGCGGGGGCTACACCTTC
TRBJ2-4	-	-	TRBV21-1	CASSKAGVMGGRAKNIQYF	TGTGCCAGCAGCAAAGCGGGGGTCATGGGCGGAAGGGCCAAAAACATTCAGTACTTC
TRBJ2-3	-	-	TRBV9	CASSVAAGPGPTDTQYF	TGTGCCAGCAGCGTAGCTGCGGGGCCGGGGCCAACAGATACGCAGTATTTT
TRBJ2-5	-	-	TRBV18	CASSPLQGQETQYF	TGTGCCAGCTCACCCCTGCAGGGGCAAGAGACCCAGTACTTC
TRBJ2-3	-	-	TRBV4-2	CASSQDRTDTQYF	TGTGCCAGCAGCCAAGATCGGACAGATACGCAGTATTTT
TRBJ2-7	-	-	TRBV5-1	CASQIFGGAEEQYF	TGCGCCAGCCAGATATTTGGGGGGGCGGAAGAGCAGTACTTC
TRBJ2-1	-	-	TRBV7-8	CASSPMQSRLAFEQFF	TGTGCCAGCAGCCCTATGCAGAGTAGGCTAGCGTTTGAGCAGTTCTTC
TRBJ2-7	-	-	TRBV28	CASRNLRGAREQYF	TGTGCCAGCCGCAACCTCCGGGGGGCGCGGGAGCAGTACTTC